What follows are 30 T cell receptor beta chains derived from one specimen sequenced in a study of CD8 T cells in ankylosing spondylitis. TCRdb reprocessed the 5' RACE reads via MiXCR and lists one record per CDR3 protein. The sample yields approximately 24,000 distinct CDR3 sequences, 2.5% to 3% seen once. The material sequenced was blood, either unsorted or a sorted T cell fraction (not recorded which). These TCRs come from a female donor with ankylosing spondylitis or in good health (not recorded which).

The sample holds many counts of this clonotype. The CDR3 here is CASSVAGDRHYGYTF. DNA of the CDR3: TGTGCCAGCAGCGTAGCCGGAGACAGACACTATGGCTACACCTTC. The chain has TRBV9 and TRBJ1-2; D may be TRBD1 (5 bases). The V and J ends lost 0 bases and 3 bases respectively, with 12 bases between them. CDR1 is SGDLS and CDR2 is YYNGEE in the germline V gene. This CDR3 comprises 15 residues. Full variable domain (remainder filled in from reference TRBV9 and TRBJ1-2): DSGVTQTPKHLITATGQRVTLRCSPRSGDLSVYWYQQSLDQGLQFLIQYYNGEERAKGNILERFSAQQFPDLHSELNLSSLELGDSALYFCASSVAGDRHYGYTFGSGTRLTVV.

This clonotype was detected ten times or more. This chain links TRBV9 with TRBJ2-7; D is unclear. V dropped 0 bases and J dropped 6 bases, with 13 bases sitting between them. CDR1 SGDLS and CDR2 YYNGEE come from the germline V gene. The CDR3 loop spans 14 amino acids. Here the CDR3 reads CASSVEPNGREQYF. The CDR3 nucleotides read TGTGCCAGCAGCGTAGAACCGAACGGGCGCGAGCAGTACTTC.

This clonotype has ten or more counts. The V and J genes are TRBV9 and TRBJ1-1; 10 nucleotides line up with TRBD1. The V gene's germline CDR1 is SGDLS and CDR2 YYNGEE. With 4 bases clipped from V and 7 bases from J, the junction kept 4 bases outside the gene matches. The CDR3 totals 13 residues. The CDR3 here is CASSRDRGNEAFF. CDR3 nucleotides: TGTGCCAGCAGCCGGGACAGGGGAAATGAAGCTTTCTTT.

In this sample, this clonotype turned up many times. The rearrangement links TRBV9 to TRBJ2-5, with TRBD2 as a possible D gene (6 bases). The germline CDR1 and CDR2 sequences are SGDLS and YYNGEE. Trimming took off 4 bases at V and 2 bases at J, with 18 bases between the two ends. CDR3 size: 16 residues. CDR3 amino acids: CASSLGLTEGQETQYF. CDR3 sequence (DNA): TGTGCCAGCAGCCTCGGACTAACCGAGGGTCAAGAGACCCAGTACTTC.

This clonotype showed up many times. The genes are TRBV9 and TRBJ1-6, with unresolved D. CDR3 length equals 13 residues. Trimming cost V 0 bases and J 15 bases, with 13 bases left between them. Germline CDR1 and CDR2: SGDLS and YYNGEE. CDR3 nucleotides: TGTGCCAGCAGCGTAGACTCATCCCGGGGCCTCCACTTT. This codes for CASSVDSSRGLHF.

This clonotype has ten or more counts. The rearrangement uses TRBV9 and TRBJ2-5; 9 bases agree with TRBD2. Germline V gene data show CDR1 as SGDLS and CDR2 as YYNGEE. This CDR3 region has 17 residues. J was trimmed by 1 base and V by 3 bases; bases with no gene match: 10. CDR3 DNA sequence: TGTGCCAGCAGCGCCCACCCCCTGACTAGCGGCCAAGAGACCCAGTACTTC. Translating gives CASSAHPLTSGQETQYF.

This clonotype has a count of ten or more. The chain employs TRBV9 and TRBJ2-1; 8 nucleotides match TRBD2. This CDR3 is 18 amino acids long. The germline V gene encodes CDR1 SGDLS and CDR2 YYNGEE. J was trimmed by 4 bases and V by 0 bases; bases with no gene match: 12. CDR3 protein: CASSVVSGIWAQYNEQFF. CDR3 nucleotide sequence: TGTGCCAGCAGCGTAGTTAGCGGGATATGGGCCCAATACAATGAGCAGTTCTTC.

By sample fraction, this clonotype is medium-sized. The CDR3 DNA follows: TGTGCCAGCAGCCCCCCACTAGCGGGAGGGCCGAGCTACAATGAGCAGTTCTTC. Residues: CASSPPLAGGPSYNEQFF. The rearrangement joins TRBV9 to TRBJ2-1, with 13 bases identical to TRBD2. V lost 4 bases to trimming and J lost 3 bases; unmatched junction nucleotides: 10. CDR1 is SGDLS, CDR2 YYNGEE, per germline. This CDR3 comprises 18 residues. The whole variable domain, remainder taken from reference TRBV9 and TRBJ2-1, is DSGVTQTPKHLITATGQRVTLRCSPRSGDLSVYWYQQSLDQGLQFLIQYYNGEERAKGNILERFSAQQFPDLHSELNLSSLELGDSALYFCASSPPLAGGPSYNEQFFGPGTRLTVL.

This clonotype occurred many times. This chain links TRBV9 with TRBJ1-2; 7 bases are a match to TRBD1. The CDR3 runs 14 residues. The germline gives CDR1 SGDLS, CDR2 YYNGEE. After removal of 0 bases from V and 8 bases from J, the junction contained 7 bases not matched to a gene. CDR3 nucleotide sequence: TGTGCCAGCAGCGTAGAGGGGGCAGGGGACGGCTACACCTTC. Amino acid sequence: CASSVEGAGDGYTF.

This clonotype was recorded at least ten times. The chain uses TRBV9 and TRBJ2-4; TRBD1 matches at 9 bases. This CDR3 has 17 residues. Germline CDR1 is SGDLS and CDR2 is YYNGEE. The J segment lost 2 bases and the V segment lost 4 bases, leaving 10 bases of the junction unmatched. CDR3 loop: CASSPRSGQGSKNIQYF. CDR3 coding DNA: TGTGCCAGCAGCCCTCGATCCGGACAGGGGTCCAAAAACATTCAGTACTTC. Together with reference TRBV9 and TRBJ2-4, the CDR3 gives the full variable domain: DSGVTQTPKHLITATGQRVTLRCSPRSGDLSVYWYQQSLDQGLQFLIQYYNGEERAKGNILERFSAQQFPDLHSELNLSSLELGDSALYFCASSPRSGQGSKNIQYFGAGTRLSVL.

This clonotype was counted ten times or more. The V call is TRBV9, the J call TRBJ2-2; 9 nucleotides align to TRBD2. The CDR3 covers 16 residues. Per germline, CDR1 SGDLS and CDR2 YYNGEE. V lost 0 bases, J lost 4 bases, and 4 bases stayed unmatched. The CDR3: CASSVVPAGGTGELFF. In DNA form, the CDR3 reads TGTGCCAGCAGCGTAGTTCCAGCGGGGGGCACCGGGGAGCTGTTTTTT.

This clonotype was detected many times. The rearrangement joins TRBV9 to TRBJ2-3; the D is unclear. The CDR3 covers 16 residues. CDR1 is SGDLS, CDR2 YYNGEE, per germline. The V end lost 4 bases, the J end lost 4 bases, and 19 bases lay between the germline ends. The chain's CDR3 is CASSPFDGSWADTQYF. CDR3 nucleotides: TGTGCCAGCAGCCCTTTTGACGGTAGCTGGGCAGATACGCAGTATTTT.

This clonotype was seen ten or more times. The chain couples TRBV9 to TRBJ2-3; TRBD2 is a possible D gene (6 bases). Germline V gene sequence: CDR1 SGDLS, CDR2 YYNGEE. The ends were cut back, 0 bases at V and 3 bases at J, with 20 bases in the middle. The CDR3 has 18 residues. CDR3 coding DNA: TGTGCCAGCAGCGTAGGATTTAGTGGGGGGTTTTCAACAGATACGCAGTATTTT. It is translated as CASSVGFSGGFSTDTQYF.

This clonotype is classed as medium-sized. The genes are TRBV9 and TRBJ2-5; D is possibly TRBD1 (5 bases). The V gene lost 4 bases and the J gene lost 2 bases, with 18 bases spanning the gap. This CDR3 region has 16 residues. Germline V gene sequence: CDR1 SGDLS, CDR2 YYNGEE. CDR3 region: CASSPVGQGVQETQYF. CDR3 DNA: TGTGCCAGCAGCCCCGTAGGTCAGGGCGTACAAGAGACCCAGTACTTC.

This clonotype is classed as medium-sized. Here the CDR3 DNA reads TGTGCCAGCAGCCCCGGGACAGGTTCCTACAATGAGCAGTTCTTC. This translates into CASSPGTGSYNEQFF. The rearrangement joins TRBV9 to TRBJ2-1, with 8 bases that match TRBD1. Unmatched junction bases numbered 4, after V lost 4 bases and J lost 1 base. CDR3 length: 15 residues. CDR1 and CDR2 from the germline V gene are SGDLS and YYNGEE.

This clonotype was seen many times. V gene TRBV9 combines with J gene TRBJ2-2; D possibly corresponds to TRBD1 (5 bases). The CDR3 spans 13 residues. V was pared by 0 bases and J by 5 bases, with 5 bases between. Germline V lookup: CDR1 SGDLS, CDR2 YYNGEE. The CDR3 sequence: CASSVGQTGELFF. CDR3 in DNA: TGTGCCAGCAGCGTAGGACAGACCGGGGAGCTGTTTTTT.

This clonotype was counted ten times or more. The chain uses TRBV9 and TRBJ2-2; 9 bases map to TRBD1. The V gene's germline CDR1 is SGDLS and CDR2 YYNGEE. CDR3 length: 18 residues. The J segment lost 5 bases and the V segment lost 0 bases, leaving 11 bases of the junction unmatched. The DNA for the CDR3 is TGTGCCAGCAGCGTAGTCCCCTTTGGGACAGGGTGGACCGGGGAGCTGTTTTTT. It codes for CASSVVPFGTGWTGELFF.

There are many counts of this clonotype. This chain uses TRBV9 with TRBJ2-5; a weak D match, TRBD2 (6 bases). The V end was cut by 0 bases, the J end by 11 bases, with 17 bases between. The CDR3 loop spans 14 amino acids. Germline assignment: CDR1 SGDLS and CDR2 YYNGEE. For the CDR3, the DNA is TGTGCCAGCAGCGTAGATACTGCTGGAGGAGGGCAGTACTTC. Translation gives CASSVDTAGGGQYF.

This clonotype was seen ten or more times. The CDR3 bases are TGTGCCAGCAGCCCCACTAGCGGGGGCCCTCCCCAATACGAGCAGTACTTC. This encodes CASSPTSGGPPQYEQYF. The chain couples TRBV9 to TRBJ2-7; TRBD2 agrees at 11 bases. Germline V gives CDR1 SGDLS, CDR2 YYNGEE. V dropped 4 bases and J dropped 4; count of bases not matched to a gene: 13. The CDR3 extends over 17 amino acids. Full variable domain (rest looked up from reference TRBV9 and TRBJ2-7): DSGVTQTPKHLITATGQRVTLRCSPRSGDLSVYWYQQSLDQGLQFLIQYYNGEERAKGNILERFSAQQFPDLHSELNLSSLELGDSALYFCASSPTSGGPPQYEQYFGPGTRLTVT.

This clonotype was counted at least ten times. The CDR3 region has the DNA TGTGCCAGCAGCGTAGAGGGAGGGGAGGGCCGGCTAGCCAAAAACATTCAGTACTTC. Translated: CASSVEGGEGRLAKNIQYF. The J gene is TRBJ2-4, the V gene TRBV9; 7 bases are a match to TRBD2. This CDR3 region has 19 residues. Losses at the gene ends were 0 bases for V and 0 bases for J; bases not matched to a gene: 12. Germline V gene lookup returns CDR1 SGDLS and CDR2 YYNGEE.

This clonotype was picked up many times. This chain uses TRBV9 with TRBJ1-2; D may be TRBD1 (5 bases). In germline, CDR1 is SGDLS, CDR2 YYNGEE. Trimming took off 3 bases at V and 4 bases at J, with 16 bases between the two ends. This CDR3 region has 15 residues. For the CDR3, the DNA is TGTGCCAGCAGCGAAATAGGAAAAGGGGTCTATGGCTACACCTTC. This gives the protein CASSEIGKGVYGYTF.

This clonotype appeared many times. The chain joins TRBV9 to TRBJ1-5, with unresolved D. CDR1 and CDR2 (germline): SGDLS, YYNGEE. Trimming cost V 0 bases and J 1 base, with 8 bases left between them. The CDR3 contains 15 residues. CDR3 sequence reads: CASSVGVGSNQPQHF. CDR3 DNA: TGTGCCAGCAGCGTAGGGGTGGGGAGCAATCAGCCCCAGCATTTT.

This clonotype was picked up many times. The chain joins TRBV9 to TRBJ2-1, with D possibly matching TRBD2 (6 bases). The CDR3 has 20 amino acids. V was clipped by 4 bases and J by 5 bases, with 31 bases between them. From germline, CDR1 is SGDLS and CDR2 YYNGEE. CDR3: CASSTAPGTYAPPGDNEQFF. The DNA of the CDR3 is TGTGCCAGCAGCACAGCGCCCGGGACTTATGCTCCCCCGGGAGACAATGAGCAGTTCTTC.

This clonotype was seen at least ten times. The V call is TRBV9, the J call TRBJ2-3, with no clear D. Germline CDR1 and CDR2: SGDLS and YYNGEE. This CDR3 has 15 residues. Trimming cost V 0 bases and J 0 bases, with 8 bases left between them. For the CDR3, the DNA is TGTGCCAGCAGCGTAGCCCCCCTTAGCACAGATACGCAGTATTTT. This translates into CASSVAPLSTDTQYF.

In this sample, this clonotype turned up many times. The chain carries TRBV9 and TRBJ2-5; 12 nucleotides match TRBD1. This CDR3 is 16 amino acids long. Germline CDR1 is SGDLS and CDR2 is YYNGEE. V lost 3 bases to trimming and J lost 6 bases; unmatched junction nucleotides: 9. The CDR3 DNA reads as TGTGCCAGCAGCGCCGCCGGGACAGGGGGCTGGAAGACCCAGTACTTC. This codes for CASSAAGTGGWKTQYF.

Comment on this clonotype: A clone one base away is much larger, so this may be a read error. The gene calls are TRBV9 and TRBJ2-2, with D perhaps matching TRBD2 (5 bases). There are 14 residues in the CDR3. Looked up from germline, CDR1 is SGDLS and CDR2 is YYNGEE. The CDR3 DNA follows: TGTGCCAGCAGCGCCGGACTGAACACCCGGGAGCTGTTTTTT. Translating it yields CASSAGLNTRELFF. Complete variable domain (other parts from reference TRBV9 and TRBJ2-2): DSGVTQTPKHLITATGQRVTLRCSPRSGDLSVYWYQQSLDQGLQFLIQYYNGEERAKGNILERFSAQQFPDLHSELNLSSLELGDSALYFCASSAGLNTRELFFGEGSRLTVL.

This clonotype was seen repeatedly, ten times or more. V is TRBV9 and J is TRBJ1-6; 7 bases are shared with TRBD1. V lost 6 bases to trimming and J lost 7 bases; unmatched junction nucleotides: 7. The germline V gene encodes CDR1 SGDLS and CDR2 YYNGEE. There are 14 residues in the CDR3. The CDR3 loop reads CASNSGQTNSPLHF. Here the CDR3 DNA reads TGTGCCAGCAATTCGGGACAGACCAATTCACCCCTCCACTTT.

This clonotype turned up a few times. The J gene is TRBJ2-6, the V gene TRBV9; 7 bases fit TRBD1. The junction had 7 bases not matched to a gene; V was cut back by 3 bases and J by 1 base. CDR3 length: 17 amino acids. Per the germline V gene, CDR1 is SGDLS and CDR2 is YYNGEE. Here the CDR3 reads CASSGEGGASGANVLTF. The CDR3 coding sequence is TGTGCCAGCAGCGGAGAAGGGGGCGCATCTGGGGCCAACGTCCTGACTTTC.

This clonotype was found many times. The V call is TRBV9, the J call TRBJ2-7; no definite D call. CDR3 size: 15 residues. In germline, CDR1 is SGDLS, CDR2 YYNGEE. With 4 bases removed from V and 2 bases from J, the gap between germline ends came to 16 bases. CDR3 residues: CASSPRGQDPYEQYF. The DNA of the CDR3 is TGTGCCAGCAGCCCTCGTGGGCAGGACCCCTACGAGCAGTACTTC.

In this sample, this clonotype turned up many times. The chain joins TRBV9 to TRBJ2-7, with 11 bases aligning to TRBD2. After removal of 3 bases from V and 5 bases from J, the junction contained 10 bases not matched to a gene. Looked up from germline, CDR1 is SGDLS and CDR2 is YYNGEE. The CDR3 spans 16 residues. CDR3 sequence (DNA): TGTGCCAGCAGCGAACACTCTAGCGGGAGGAGAAACGAGCAGTACTTC. It encodes CASSEHSSGRRNEQYF.